Below are 18 T cell receptor beta chains sequenced from a single sample in a study of cytomegalovirus exposure and HLA in healthy donors. Amplification used 60 Vbeta primers and 13 Jbeta primers. Sequencing used immunoSEQ multiplex PCR; TCRdb keeps in-frame clones, though not all of them. Of about 170,000 clones listed, 60% to 75% are singletons. The sequenced material came from PBMCs. The source is a woman aged 45-60 years in good health and CMV-seropositive.

CDR3 nucleotide sequence: TGCGCCAGCAGCTTGTCCCCGGGACAGGGCAGTATTCCACTCTATGGCTACACCTTC. This codes for CASSLSPGQGSIPLYGYTF. The V and J genes are TRBV5-1 and TRBJ1-2; the match to TRBD1 covers 9 bases. This CDR3 contains 19 residues. The germline CDR1 and CDR2 sequences are SGHRS and YFSETQ. J lost 4 bases, V lost 1 base, and 17 bases had no gene match. Drawing the rest from reference TRBV5-1 and TRBJ1-2, the complete variable domain is KAGVTQTPRYLIKTRGQQVTLSCSPISGHRSVSWYQQTPGQGLQFLFEYFSETQRNKGNFPGRFSGRQFSNSRSEMNVSTLELGDSALYLCASSLSPGQGSIPLYGYTFGSGTRLTVV.

The V gene is TRBV12-5, the J gene TRBJ1-5, with D possibly being TRBD1 (5 bases). Germline V gene data show CDR1 as LGHNT and CDR2 as FRNRAP. Deletions cut 0 bases from V and 1 base from J, with 10 bases between. There are 16 residues in the CDR3. CDR3 sequence reads: CASGLVLGGSNQPQHF. CDR3 sequence (DNA): TGTGCTAGTGGTTTGGTGCTGGGGGGGAGCAATCAGCCCCAGCATTTT.

The V gene is TRBV30, the J gene TRBJ1-2, with D perhaps TRBD1 (5 bases). From germline, CDR1 is GTSNPN and CDR2 SVGIG (reference sequence). Trimming removed 8 bases at V and 8 bases at J, with 15 bases between. CDR3 length: 11 residues. The CDR3 nucleotides are TGTGCCGAACCGGGACTTCGGGGCTACACCTTC. This translates into CAEPGLRGYTF. The full variable domain, its missing parts supplied by reference TRBV30 and TRBJ1-2, is SQTIHQWPATLVQPVGSPLSLECTVEGTSNPNLYWYRQAAGRGLQLLFYSVGIGQISSEVPQNLSASRPQDRQFILSSKKLLLSDSGFYLCAEPGLRGYTFGSGTRLTVV.

The chain carries TRBV6-1 and TRBJ2-1; a weak D match, TRBD2 (6 bases). Germline lookup yields CDR1 MNHNS and CDR2 SASEGT. CDR3 length: 13 residues. V lost 4 bases and J lost 4, with 8 bases in between. The CDR3 coding sequence is TGTGCCAGCAGTGTACGGGGGTACAATGAGCAGTTCTTC. This translates into CASSVRGYNEQFF.

CDR3 region: CATSMGTGRNSPLHF. As DNA, the CDR3 is TGTGCCACCAGCATGGGGACAGGGCGTAATTCACCCCTCCACTTT. The J gene is TRBJ1-6, the V gene TRBV15; 9 bases map to TRBD1. The CDR3 runs to 15 residues. V shed 4 bases, J shed 6 bases, and the junction held 4 bases outside the gene matches. The germline V gene encodes CDR1 LNHNV and CDR2 YYDKDF (reference sequence).

CDR3 sequence reads: CASSPRMGYGYTF. CDR3 sequence (DNA): TGTGCCAGCAGCCCGAGGATGGGCTATGGCTACACCTTC. This chain uses TRBV6-1 with TRBJ1-2; D ambiguous. The CDR3 is made up of 13 amino acids. V lost 6 bases to trimming and J lost 4 bases, with 12 bases between them. Germline lookup yields CDR1 MNHNS and CDR2 SASEGT.

To note about this clone: This specimen includes other DNA sequences encoding the same CDR3. V is TRBV9 and J is TRBJ2-7, with D maybe TRBD1 (6 bases). Trimming shortened V by 3 bases and J by 0 bases, and 10 bases separated the two germline ends. Germline V CDR1 and CDR2: SGDLS, YYNGEE. CDR3 size: 14 residues. The chain's CDR3 is CASSETGSSYEQYF. CDR3 bases: TGTGCCAGCAGCGAAACAGGGAGCTCCTACGAGCAGTACTTC.

This chain uses TRBV5-1 with TRBJ1-1; D is uncertain. The germline V gene encodes CDR1 SGHRS and CDR2 YFSETQ. The germline V and J ends were trimmed by 4 bases and 1 base, with 8 bases remaining between them. The CDR3 is 13 residues long. The CDR3 loop is CASSVERNTEAFF. The CDR3 DNA reads as TGCGCCAGCAGCGTAGAGCGGAACACTGAAGCTTTCTTT. The full variable domain, in which reference TRBV5-1 and TRBJ1-1 provide the parts outside the CDR3, is KAGVTQTPRYLIKTRGQQVTLSCSPISGHRSVSWYQQTPGQGLQFLFEYFSETQRNKGNFPGRFSGRQFSNSRSEMNVSTLELGDSALYLCASSVERNTEAFFGQGTRLTVV.

This chain uses TRBV20-1 with TRBJ2-2; the D gene is possibly TRBD2 (5 bases). The V end was cut by 3 bases, the J end by 7 bases, with 6 bases between. This CDR3 contains 11 residues. Germline V CDR1 and CDR2: DFQATT, SNEGSKA (reference sequence). CDR3 residues: CSAREDGELFF. DNA for the CDR3: TGCAGTGCTAGGGAGGACGGGGAGCTGTTTTTT.

CDR3 protein: CASSLGGPYEQYF. CDR3 bases: TGCGCCAGCAGCTTGGGGGGGCCCTACGAGCAGTACTTC. This chain joins TRBV5-1 and TRBJ2-5, with a possible D match to TRBD1 (6 bases). The DNA end is more similar to TRBJ2-7, so the J call may be wrong. Germline loops: CDR1 SGHRS, CDR2 YFSETQ. This CDR3 contains 13 residues.

This clone was recorded a few times. The V call is TRBV7-9, the J call TRBJ1-5; D remains unclear. Germline V lookup: CDR1 SEHNR, CDR2 FQNEAQ (reference sequence). The CDR3 is 15 amino acids. The V gene lost 1 base and the J gene lost 8 bases, with 15 bases spanning the gap. Here the CDR3 DNA reads TGTGCCAGCAGCTTAGTTGGGCGGGCTGGTGAGCCCCAGCATTTT. It codes for CASSLVGRAGEPQHF. Combining the CDR3 with reference TRBV7-9 and TRBJ1-5 gives the whole variable domain DTGVSQNPRHKITKRGQNVTFRCDPISEHNRLYWYRQTLGQGPEFLTYFQNEAQLEKSRLLSDRFSAERPKGSFSTLEIQRTEQGDSAMYLCASSLVGRAGEPQHFGDGTRLSIL.

CDR3 sequence (DNA): TGTGCCAGCAGCGCCGGGACAGGTTTAGAAGAGCAGTACTTC. Protein sequence: CASSAGTGLEEQYF. The chain has TRBV9 and TRBJ2-7; 8 bases align to TRBD1. The germline V gene encodes CDR1 SGDLS and CDR2 YYNGEE. V shed 3 bases, J shed 7 bases, and the junction held 9 bases outside the gene matches. The CDR3 runs to 14 residues.

The V gene is TRBV19, the J gene TRBJ2-1, with a weak D call TRBD2 (6 bases). CDR3 size: 13 residues. Per germline, CDR1 LNHDA and CDR2 SQIVND (reference sequence). The germline V and J ends were trimmed by 6 bases and 6 bases, with 12 bases remaining between them. The CDR3, as DNA: TGTGCCAGTAGCCACCTGGGGGGCAATGAGCAGTTCTTC. This gives the protein CASSHLGGNEQFF.

The chain uses TRBV2 and TRBJ2-2, with 14 bases matching TRBD2. The CDR3 consists of 16 residues. V lost 7 bases and J lost 5; bases outside the gene matches: 6. In germline, CDR1 is SNHLY, CDR2 FYNNEI. The CDR3 nucleotides read TGTGCCAGCATTTCGACTAGCGGGGGGGCGACCGGGGAGCTGTTTTTT. Translated, it gives CASISTSGGATGELFF.

This chain joins TRBV30 and TRBJ1-4, with D uncertain. This CDR3 is built from 12 residues. Per germline, CDR1 GTSNPN and CDR2 SVGIG (reference sequence). The V end was cut by 3 bases, the J end by 5 bases, with 7 bases between. The CDR3 protein is CAWRAKNEKLFF. Here the CDR3 DNA reads TGTGCCTGGAGGGCAAAGAATGAAAAACTGTTTTTT. The whole variable domain, remainder taken from reference TRBV30 and TRBJ1-4, is SQTIHQWPATLVQPVGSPLSLECTVEGTSNPNLYWYRQAAGRGLQLLFYSVGIGQISSEVPQNLSASRPQDRQFILSSKKLLLSDSGFYLCAWRAKNEKLFFGSGTQLSVL.

This rearrangement joins TRBV6-5 to TRBJ2-5; D ambiguous. The CDR3 loop spans 13 amino acids. Between the trimmed V and J ends, which lost 6 bases and 5 bases, there was a span of 13 bases. From germline, CDR1 is MNHEY and CDR2 SVGAGI. As DNA, the CDR3 is TGTGCCAGCAGATATGGGCCGGTGGAGACCCAGTACTTC. This gives the protein CASRYGPVETQYF.

The genes are TRBV19 and TRBJ2-1; a weak D match, TRBD2 (5 bases). Trimming took off 3 bases at V and 0 bases at J, with 12 bases between the two ends. Germline V gene lookup returns CDR1 LNHDA and CDR2 SQIVND (reference sequence). This CDR3 comprises 16 residues. CDR3 protein: CASSMYVGSSYNEQFF. The CDR3 DNA reads as TGTGCCAGTAGTATGTACGTGGGGAGCTCCTACAATGAGCAGTTCTTC. Looking up the rest from reference TRBV19 and TRBJ2-1 gives the full variable domain: DGGITQSPKYLFRKEGQNVTLSCEQNLNHDAMYWYRQDPGQGLRLIYYSQIVNDFQKGDIAEGYSVSREKKESFPLTVTSAQKNPTAFYLCASSMYVGSSYNEQFFGPGTRLTVL.

V is TRBV6-1 and J is TRBJ1-1; 7 bases are shared with TRBD1. The junction had 11 bases not matched to a gene; V was cut back by 7 bases and J by 6 bases. The CDR3 has 14 amino acids. The germline V gene has CDR1 MNHNS and CDR2 SASEGT. CDR3 nucleotides: TGTGCCAGCACTCAACCGGGACAGACCCCTGAAGCTTTCTTT. Amino acid sequence: CASTQPGQTPEAFF.